The 13 T cell receptor beta chains presented below share a single source sample, sequenced in a study of CD8 T cells in ankylosing spondylitis. One entry per CDR3 protein results from TCRdb running MiXCR on the 5' RACE reads. The repertoire holds about 140,000 distinct CDR3 sequences, with about 8% as singletons. The sequencing input was synovial fluid, either unsorted or a sorted T cell fraction (not recorded which). Receptors were obtained from a male donor with ankylosing spondylitis.

This clonotype was seen only a few times. The chain has TRBV7-2 and TRBJ2-3; 8 bases agree with TRBD2. This CDR3 region has 16 residues. The junction had 5 bases not matched to a gene; V was cut back by 1 base and J by 2 bases. Germline V gene lookup returns CDR1 SGHTA and CDR2 FQGNSA. CDR3 coding DNA: TGTGCCAGCAGCTTAGTCGGGACTAGACTCACAGATACGCAGTATTTT. Translating it yields CASSLVGTRLTDTQYF.

This clonotype was found many times. This sequence joins TRBV7-2 and TRBJ1-1; D remains unclear. Trimming removed 4 bases from V and 6 bases from J, with 12 bases in between. Germline CDR1 and CDR2: SGHTA and FQGNSA. The CDR3 spans 13 residues. CDR3 DNA sequence: TGTGCCAGCAGCTCACGGTTAACAGCTGAAGCTTTCTTT. It translates to CASSSRLTAEAFF.

About this clonotype itself: Just one base apart from a much larger clone, this may be a read error. This chain uses TRBV5-1 with TRBJ2-7; D unresolved. Trimming removed 5 bases at V and 2 bases at J, with 14 bases between. The V gene's germline CDR1 is SGHRS and CDR2 YFSETQ. The length of the CDR3 is 14 residues. CDR3 region: CASRAGIETYEQYF. CDR3 nucleotide sequence: TGCGCCAGCAGGGCTGGGATAGAAACCTACGAGCAGTACTTC.

The chain joins TRBV12-3 or TRBV12-4 to TRBJ2-5; TRBD1 aligns across 11 bases. This CDR3 has 15 residues. Trimming removed 5 bases from V and 5 bases from J; junction bases left unmatched: 7. Here the CDR3 DNA reads TGTGCCAGCAGTCGGGGACAGGGGGTCCGGGAGACCCAGTACTTC. Encoded protein: CASSRGQGVRETQYF.

The J gene is TRBJ1-1, the V gene TRBV7-2, with 7 bases identical to TRBD1. There are 13 residues in the CDR3. J gave up 5 bases and V 5 bases, and 5 bases lay outside the gene matches. The germline V gene has CDR1 SGHTA and CDR2 FQGNSA. The CDR3 DNA sequence: TGTGCCAGCAGCCAGGGGGTTGGGACTGAAGCTTTCTTT. This codes for CASSQGVGTEAFF.

This chain links TRBV24-1 with TRBJ2-1; a possible D gene is TRBD2 (6 bases). V was cut by 4 bases and J by 4 bases, with 13 bases left in between. CDR1 and CDR2 from the germline V gene are KGHDR and SFDVKD. The CDR3 has 15 amino acids. As DNA, the CDR3 is TGTGCCACCAGTGACATCAGCGGGCAATACAATGAGCAGTTCTTC. It is translated as CATSDISGQYNEQFF.

This clonotype was detected many times. The chain has TRBV5-6 and TRBJ2-1; D could derive from TRBD1 or TRBD2 (6 bases each). Germline V lookup: CDR1 SGHDT, CDR2 YYEEEE. There are 14 residues in the CDR3. Trimming left V 5 bases short and J 4 bases short, with 13 bases between. This CDR3 is CASRYGGGYNEQFF. CDR3 bases: TGTGCCAGCAGATATGGAGGGGGGTACAATGAGCAGTTCTTC.

The CDR3 sequence is CASRGGFHEQFF. As DNA, the CDR3 is TGTGCCAGCAGGGGCGGTTTCCATGAGCAGTTCTTC. The J gene is TRBJ2-1, the V gene TRBV27; D is undetermined. V was shortened by 6 bases and J by 8 bases, with 11 bases between the two germline ends. Germline V lookup: CDR1 MNHEY, CDR2 SMNVEV (reference sequence). The CDR3 contains 12 residues.

In this sample, this clonotype turned up a few times. The chain has TRBV7-9 and TRBJ1-2, with D maybe TRBD1 (5 bases). Germline V gene lookup returns CDR1 SEHNR and CDR2 FQNEAQ (reference sequence). The CDR3 loop spans 15 amino acids. Trimming removed 5 bases from V and 0 bases from J, with 13 bases in between. CDR3 region: CASSDPGRSNYGYTF. The CDR3 DNA is TGTGCCAGCAGCGACCCGGGACGGTCTAACTATGGCTACACCTTC.

This clonotype was recorded many times. The chain uses TRBV27 and TRBJ2-7; no clear D gene. V dropped 2 bases and J dropped 6 bases, with 11 bases sitting between them. The CDR3 covers 13 residues. Looked up from germline, CDR1 is MNHEY and CDR2 is SMNVEV (reference sequence). Here the CDR3 DNA reads TGTGCCAGCAGTTTAGATAGTTGGAGCGAGCAGTACTTC. Translating gives CASSLDSWSEQYF.

This sequence joins TRBV6-1 and TRBJ1-6; TRBD1 agrees at 9 bases. With V trimmed by 4 bases and J by 10 bases, 14 bases remained unmatched. Per the germline V gene, CDR1 is MNHNS and CDR2 is SASEGT. This CDR3 region has 17 residues. CDR3 amino acids: CASSARIPGQGRSPLHF. The CDR3 coding sequence is TGTGCCAGCAGTGCCCGGATCCCGGGACAGGGACGATCACCCCTCCACTTT.

Many counts were recorded for this clonotype. The gene calls are TRBV28 and TRBJ2-3; D possibly uses TRBD1 or TRBD2 (5 bases each). CDR1 and CDR2 (germline): MDHEN, SYDVKM. CDR3 length: 16 residues. V was pared by 5 bases and J by 0 bases, with 15 bases between. In DNA form, the CDR3 reads TGTGCCAGCAGTCCAAACCGATGGGACAGCACAGATACGCAGTATTTT. It encodes CASSPNRWDSTDTQYF.

A note on this clonotype: A read error may be the cause here, since a much bigger clone is one base away. This sequence joins TRBV20-1 and TRBJ2-7; TRBD2 aligns across 7 bases. This CDR3 is built from 14 residues. Germline values: CDR1 DFQATT, CDR2 SNEGSKA (reference sequence). Unmatched junction bases numbered 2, after V lost 0 bases and J lost 0 bases. The chain's CDR3 is CSAREGGSSYEQYF. The CDR3 bases are TGCAGTGCTAGAGAGGGAGGGAGCTCCTACGAGCAGTACTTC.